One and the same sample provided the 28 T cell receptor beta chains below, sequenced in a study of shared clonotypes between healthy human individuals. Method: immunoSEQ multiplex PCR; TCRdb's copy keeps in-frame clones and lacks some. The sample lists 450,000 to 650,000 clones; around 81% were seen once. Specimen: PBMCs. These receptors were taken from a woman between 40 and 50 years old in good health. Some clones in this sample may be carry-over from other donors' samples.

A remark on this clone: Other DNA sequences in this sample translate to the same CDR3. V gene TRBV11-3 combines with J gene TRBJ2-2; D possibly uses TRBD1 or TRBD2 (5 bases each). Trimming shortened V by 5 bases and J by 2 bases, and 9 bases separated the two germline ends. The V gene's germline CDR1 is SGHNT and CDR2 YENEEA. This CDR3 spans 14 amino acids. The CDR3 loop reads CASSQGPNTGELFF. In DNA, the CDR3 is TGTGCCAGCAGCCAGGGACCTAACACCGGGGAGCTGTTTTTT.

CDR3 in DNA: TGTGCCAGACAGGGGCAGTACTTC. It codes for CARQGQYF. The chain couples TRBV19 to TRBJ2-7, with a possible D match to TRBD1 (6 bases). Germline V lookup: CDR1 LNHDA, CDR2 SQIVND (reference sequence). Trimming took off 9 bases at V and 9 bases at J, with 6 bases between the two ends. The CDR3 loop spans 8 amino acids.

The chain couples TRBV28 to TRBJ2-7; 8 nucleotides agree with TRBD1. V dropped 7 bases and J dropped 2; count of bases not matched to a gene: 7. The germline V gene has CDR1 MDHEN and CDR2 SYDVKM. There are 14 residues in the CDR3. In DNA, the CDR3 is TGTGCCAGCACCCCGGGACAGGCCCCCTACGAGCAGTACTTC. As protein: CASTPGQAPYEQYF.

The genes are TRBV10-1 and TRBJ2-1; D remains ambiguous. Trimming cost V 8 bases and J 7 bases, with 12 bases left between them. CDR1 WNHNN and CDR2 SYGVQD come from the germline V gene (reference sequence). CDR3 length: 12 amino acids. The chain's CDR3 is CASGRKRNEQFF. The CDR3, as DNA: TGCGCCAGCGGGCGGAAAAGGAATGAGCAGTTCTTC.

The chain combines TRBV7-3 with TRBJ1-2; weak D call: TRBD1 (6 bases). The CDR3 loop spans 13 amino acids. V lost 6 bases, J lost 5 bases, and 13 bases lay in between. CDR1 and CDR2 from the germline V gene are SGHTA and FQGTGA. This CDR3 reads CASSRGQQYGYTF. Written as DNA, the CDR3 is TGTGCCAGCAGTCGCGGACAGCAATATGGCTACACCTTC.

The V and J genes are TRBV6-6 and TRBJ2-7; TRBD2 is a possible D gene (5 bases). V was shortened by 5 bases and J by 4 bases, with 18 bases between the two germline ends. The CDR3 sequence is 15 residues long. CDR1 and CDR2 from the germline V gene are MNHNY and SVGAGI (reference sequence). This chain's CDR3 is CASSVQDSPPYEQYF. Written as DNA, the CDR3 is TGTGCCAGCAGTGTTCAGGACTCCCCCCCTTACGAGCAGTACTTC.

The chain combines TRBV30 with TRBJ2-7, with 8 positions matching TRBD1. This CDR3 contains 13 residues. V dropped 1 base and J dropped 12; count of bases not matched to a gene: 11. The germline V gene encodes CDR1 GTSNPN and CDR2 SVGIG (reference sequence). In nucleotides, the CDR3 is TGTGCCTGGAGTGAGGGGCATGAGACAGGGGTGTACTTC. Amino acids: CAWSEGHETGVYF.

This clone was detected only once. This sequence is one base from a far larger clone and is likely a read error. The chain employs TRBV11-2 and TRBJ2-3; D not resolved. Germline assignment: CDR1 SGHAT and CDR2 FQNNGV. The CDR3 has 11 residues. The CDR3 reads CVSSFTDTQYF. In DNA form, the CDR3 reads TGTGTCAGCAGCTTTACAGATACGCAGTATTTT.

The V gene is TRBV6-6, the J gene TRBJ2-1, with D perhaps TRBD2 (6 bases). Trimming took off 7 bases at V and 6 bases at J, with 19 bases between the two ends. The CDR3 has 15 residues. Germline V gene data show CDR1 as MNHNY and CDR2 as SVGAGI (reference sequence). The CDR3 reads CASTPWRGSSNEQFF. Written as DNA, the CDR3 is TGTGCCAGCACCCCCTGGAGGGGTTCAAGCAATGAGCAGTTCTTC.

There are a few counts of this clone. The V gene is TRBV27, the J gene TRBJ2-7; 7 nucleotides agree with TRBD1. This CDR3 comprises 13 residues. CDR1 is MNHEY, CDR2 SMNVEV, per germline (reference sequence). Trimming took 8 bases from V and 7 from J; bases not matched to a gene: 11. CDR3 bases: TGTGCCAGCCGATTCACCGGGACAGTTGAGCAGTACTTC. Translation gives CASRFTGTVEQYF.

CDR3 region: CASSDFYGYTF. The CDR3 DNA follows: TGTGCCAGCAGTGATTTCTATGGCTACACCTTC. The V gene is TRBV6-1, the J gene TRBJ1-2; no clear D. The CDR3 spans 11 residues. V lost 3 bases and J lost 4, with 3 bases in between. Germline V gene lookup returns CDR1 MNHNS and CDR2 SASEGT.

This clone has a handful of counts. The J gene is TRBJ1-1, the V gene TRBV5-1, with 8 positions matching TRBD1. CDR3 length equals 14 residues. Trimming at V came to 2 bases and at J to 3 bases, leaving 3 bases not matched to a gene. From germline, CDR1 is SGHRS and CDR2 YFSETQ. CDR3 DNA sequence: TGCGCCAGCAGCTTTACAGGGGGGTACACTGAAGCTTTCTTT. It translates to CASSFTGGYTEAFF.

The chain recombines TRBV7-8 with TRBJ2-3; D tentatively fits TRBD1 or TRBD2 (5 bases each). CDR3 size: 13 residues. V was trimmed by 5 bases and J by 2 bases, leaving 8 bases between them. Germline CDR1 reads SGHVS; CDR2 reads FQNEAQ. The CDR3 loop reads CASSRDHTDTQYF. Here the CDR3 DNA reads TGTGCCAGCAGCAGGGACCACACAGATACGCAGTATTTT.

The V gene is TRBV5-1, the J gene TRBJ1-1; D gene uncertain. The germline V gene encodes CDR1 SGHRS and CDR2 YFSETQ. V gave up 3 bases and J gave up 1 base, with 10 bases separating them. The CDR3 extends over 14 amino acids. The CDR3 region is CASSSGPENTEAFF. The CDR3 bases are TGCGCCAGCAGCTCCGGGCCAGAGAACACTGAAGCTTTCTTT.

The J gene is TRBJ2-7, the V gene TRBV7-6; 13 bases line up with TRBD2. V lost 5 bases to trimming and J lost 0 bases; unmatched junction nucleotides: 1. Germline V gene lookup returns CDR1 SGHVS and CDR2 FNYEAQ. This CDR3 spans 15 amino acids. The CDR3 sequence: CASSRTSGSSYEQYF. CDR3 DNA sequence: TGTGCCAGCAGCCGGACTAGCGGGAGCTCCTACGAGCAGTACTTC. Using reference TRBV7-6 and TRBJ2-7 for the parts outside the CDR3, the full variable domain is GAGVSQSPRYKVTKRGQDVALRCDPISGHVSLYWYRQALGQGPEFLTYFNYEAQQDKSGLPNDRFSAERPEGSISTLTIQRTEQRDSAMYRCASSRTSGSSYEQYFGPGTRLTVT.

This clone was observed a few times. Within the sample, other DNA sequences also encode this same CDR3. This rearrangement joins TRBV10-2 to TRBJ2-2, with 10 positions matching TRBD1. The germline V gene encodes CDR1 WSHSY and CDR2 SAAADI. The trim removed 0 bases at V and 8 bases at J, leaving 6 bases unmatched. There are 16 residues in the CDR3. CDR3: CASSESRDRGTGELFF. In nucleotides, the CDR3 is TGCGCCAGCAGTGAGTCCCGGGACAGGGGAACTGGGGAGCTGTTTTTT.

CDR3 sequence (DNA): TGTGCCAGCAGCTTTACAGGGGGCTTAGAGACCCAGTACTTC. Translating it yields CASSFTGGLETQYF. This sequence joins TRBV7-2 and TRBJ2-5; 9 bases fit TRBD1. Germline V gene sequence: CDR1 SGHTA, CDR2 FQGNSA. This CDR3 comprises 14 residues. Unmatched junction bases numbered 3, after V lost 3 bases and J lost 4 bases.

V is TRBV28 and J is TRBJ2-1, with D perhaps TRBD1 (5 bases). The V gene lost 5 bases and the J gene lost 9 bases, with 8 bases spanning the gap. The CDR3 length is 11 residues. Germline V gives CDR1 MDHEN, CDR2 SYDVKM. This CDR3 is CASSTGGEQFF. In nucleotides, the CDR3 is TGTGCCAGCAGTACAGGTGGTGAGCAGTTCTTC.

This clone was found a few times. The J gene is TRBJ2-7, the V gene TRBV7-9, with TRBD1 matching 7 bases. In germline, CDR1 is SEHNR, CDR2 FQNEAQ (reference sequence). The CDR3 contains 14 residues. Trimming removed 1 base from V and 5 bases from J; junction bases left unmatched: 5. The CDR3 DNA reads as TGTGCCAGCAGCTTAGGACAGGGCGTCAACGAGCAGTACTTC. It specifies CASSLGQGVNEQYF.

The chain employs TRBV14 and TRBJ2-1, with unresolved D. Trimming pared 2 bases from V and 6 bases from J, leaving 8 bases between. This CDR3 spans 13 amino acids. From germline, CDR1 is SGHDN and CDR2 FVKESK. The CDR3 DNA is TGTGCCAGCAGCCAACAACTCGGCAATGAGCAGTTCTTC. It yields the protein CASSQQLGNEQFF.

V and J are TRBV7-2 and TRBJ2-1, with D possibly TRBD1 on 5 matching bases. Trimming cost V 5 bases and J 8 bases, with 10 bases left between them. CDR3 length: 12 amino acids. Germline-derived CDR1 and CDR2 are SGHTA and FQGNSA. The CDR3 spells CASSPTADEQFF. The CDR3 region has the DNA TGTGCCAGCAGCCCGACAGCCGATGAGCAGTTCTTC.

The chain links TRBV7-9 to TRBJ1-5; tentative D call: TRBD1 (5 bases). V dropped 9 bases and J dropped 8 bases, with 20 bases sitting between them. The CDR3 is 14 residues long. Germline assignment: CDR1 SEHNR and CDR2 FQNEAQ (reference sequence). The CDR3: CARADSGRGEPQHF. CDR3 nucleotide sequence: TGTGCCAGAGCCGACAGTGGGCGTGGGGAGCCCCAGCATTTT.

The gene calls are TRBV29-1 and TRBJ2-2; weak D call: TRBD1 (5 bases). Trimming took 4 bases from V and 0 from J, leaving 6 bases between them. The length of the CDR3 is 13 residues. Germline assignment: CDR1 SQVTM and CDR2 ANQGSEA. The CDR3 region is CSVGTSNTGELFF. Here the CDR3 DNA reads TGCAGCGTTGGGACATCGAACACCGGGGAGCTGTTTTTT.

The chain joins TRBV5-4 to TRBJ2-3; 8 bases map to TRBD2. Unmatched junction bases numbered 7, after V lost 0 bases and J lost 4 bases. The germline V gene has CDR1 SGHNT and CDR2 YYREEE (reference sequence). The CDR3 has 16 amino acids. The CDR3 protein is CASSLGTSRVADTQYF. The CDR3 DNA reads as TGTGCCAGCAGCTTGGGGACTAGCAGGGTTGCAGATACGCAGTATTTT.

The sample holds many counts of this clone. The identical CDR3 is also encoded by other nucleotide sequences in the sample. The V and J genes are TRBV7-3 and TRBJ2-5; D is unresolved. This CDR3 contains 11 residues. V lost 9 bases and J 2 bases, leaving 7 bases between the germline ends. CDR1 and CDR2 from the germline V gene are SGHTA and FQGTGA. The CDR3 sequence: CASAEQETQYF. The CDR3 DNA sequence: TGTGCCAGTGCCGAACAAGAGACCCAGTACTTC.

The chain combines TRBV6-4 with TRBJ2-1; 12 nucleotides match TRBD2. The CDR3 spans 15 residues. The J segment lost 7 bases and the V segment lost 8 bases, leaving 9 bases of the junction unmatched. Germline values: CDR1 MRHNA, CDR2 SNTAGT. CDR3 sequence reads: CASAKTSGSENEQFF. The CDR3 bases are TGTGCCAGCGCGAAGACTAGCGGGAGTGAAAATGAGCAGTTCTTC.

This chain's CDR3 is CASSYGPTGAGEKLFF. The CDR3 DNA sequence: TGTGCCAGCAGTTATGGGCCGACAGGGGCAGGTGAAAAACTGTTTTTT. The V gene is TRBV27, the J gene TRBJ1-4; 8 positions agree with TRBD1. The CDR3 contains 16 residues. Germline V gene data show CDR1 as MNHEY and CDR2 as SMNVEV (reference sequence). Trimming took 4 bases from V and 7 from J; bases not matched to a gene: 11. The whole variable domain, filled in from reference TRBV27 and TRBJ1-4, reads EAQVTQNPRYLITVTGKKLTVTCSQNMNHEYMSWYRQDPGLGLRQIYYSMNVEVTDKGDVPEGYKVSRKEKRNFPLILESPSPNQTSLYFCASSYGPTGAGEKLFFGSGTQLSVL.

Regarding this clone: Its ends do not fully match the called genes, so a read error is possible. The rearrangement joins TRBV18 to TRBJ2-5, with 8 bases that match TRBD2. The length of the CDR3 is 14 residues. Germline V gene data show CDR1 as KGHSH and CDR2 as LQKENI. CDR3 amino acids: CASPSSGFQETRYF. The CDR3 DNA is TGTGCCAGCCCGTCTAGCGGGTTCCAAGAGACCCGGTACTTC.